Sequencing of this TCR beta chain was carried out in a study of blood T cell repertoires in COVID-19. Overall study context: The United States, Italy and Spain supplied acute and convalescent COVID-19 samples. PBMCs, B-cell-depleted T cells, or T cells were the source of the cDNA or gDNA that made up the material.

Original data processing: Amplification of reference gene primers provided the estimated nucleated cell counts. Sequenced by immunoSEQ multiplex PCR; TCRdb stores in-frame clones only, minus some. V, J and clone size reflect that table, while D and trimming were determined from the DNA. Seen here are fewer than 100,000 clones, 85% observed once, and the top ten hold 8.5% to 10%. Seattle patients were enrolled while actively infected and followed longitudinally. The sample holds a few counts of this clone. Trimming took 4 bases from V and 5 from J; bases not matched to a gene: 10. The CDR3 is made up of 15 amino acids. Germline V CDR1 and CDR2: SGDLS, YYNGEE.

The sequence was collected from a man aged 50 or older with COVID-19, enrolled during active disease. V gene TRBV9 combines with J gene TRBJ2-3; 7 bases map to TRBD2. The sequencing input was peripheral blood. The CDR3 nucleotides read TGTGCCAGCAGCTCTCGGGAGGCCCTGAGAGATACGCAGTATTTT. This codes for CASSSREALRDTQYF.